A single sample is the source of the 25 T cell receptor beta chains below, sequenced in a study of blood T cell repertoires in COVID-19. TCRdb's table, derived via immunoSEQ multiplex PCR, lists solely in-frame clones and lacks some. The sample shows 170,000 or so clones, approximately 80% of them seen only once. Material for sequencing was peripheral blood. All receptors come from a human donor in a cohort sampled during active COVID-19.

About this clone: This sample also contains other DNA sequences that code for the same CDR3. The chain carries TRBV6-5 and TRBJ2-6, with TRBD2 matching over 8 bases. From germline, CDR1 is MNHEY and CDR2 SVGAGI. Trimming cost V 5 bases and J 2 bases; bases outside gene matches: 2. This CDR3 has 15 residues. CDR3 region: CASSPGGAGANVLTF. CDR3 nucleotides: TGTGCCAGCAGTCCGGGAGGGGCTGGGGCCAACGTCCTGACTTTC.

This chain joins TRBV9 and TRBJ1-2; 11 bases agree with TRBD1. CDR3 length equals 16 residues. The ends lost 6 bases at V and 7 bases at J; junction bases unmatched: 14. Germline lookup yields CDR1 SGDLS and CDR2 YYNGEE. This chain's CDR3 is CASTRTDRGRLSGYTF. The CDR3 coding sequence is TGTGCCAGCACACGGACGGACAGGGGGCGGCTTAGTGGCTACACCTTC.

The chain uses TRBV3-1 (or the pseudogene TRBV3-2) and TRBJ2-7, with D unclear. Per germline, CDR1 LGHDT and CDR2 YNNKEL (reference sequence). Trimming took 2 bases from V and 5 from J, leaving 16 bases between them. This CDR3 region has 15 residues. CDR3 DNA sequence: TGTGCCAGCAGCCAACCCCGCGGAGCAAGCCACGAGCAGTACTTC. It codes for CASSQPRGASHEQYF.

The chain recombines TRBV7-3 with TRBJ1-1, with D unclear. In germline, CDR1 is SGHTA, CDR2 FQGTGA. V lost 5 bases, J lost 1 base, and 14 bases lay in between. The CDR3 loop spans 15 amino acids. The CDR3 DNA sequence: TGTGCCAGCAGCGTAGACTACTCCGAGAACACTGAAGCTTTCTTT. Protein: CASSVDYSENTEAFF.

J is TRBJ2-7 and V is TRBV19; D remains ambiguous. The V gene's germline CDR1 is LNHDA and CDR2 SQIVND (reference sequence). There are 15 residues in the CDR3. The V and J ends lost 2 bases and 2 bases respectively, with 13 bases between them. The CDR3, as DNA: TGTGCCAGTAGTATAACCGTTGGCATCGCCTACGAGCAGTACTTC. Its protein product is CASSITVGIAYEQYF. The entire variable domain, with the rest obtained from reference TRBV19 and TRBJ2-7, is as follows: DGGITQSPKYLFRKEGQNVTLSCEQNLNHDAMYWYRQDPGQGLRLIYYSQIVNDFQKGDIAEGYSVSREKKESFPLTVTSAQKNPTAFYLCASSITVGIAYEQYFGPGTRLTVT.

This clone was seen once. V and J are TRBV6-4 and TRBJ1-2, with no clear D. Trimming stripped 4 bases from V and 7 bases from J, with 13 bases between. The CDR3 is made up of 13 amino acids. The germline gives CDR1 MRHNA, CDR2 SNTAGT. The CDR3 protein is CASSGGNYGGYTF. The CDR3 bases are TGTGCCAGCAGTGGCGGGAATTATGGTGGCTACACCTTC.

The CDR3 sequence is CASSDLAGRGSGGYTF. The CDR3 DNA reads TGCGCCAGCAGTGATTTGGCAGGGAGGGGGAGTGGCGGCTACACCTTC. The chain is built from TRBV10-2 and TRBJ1-2; possibly TRBD1 for D (6 bases). Germline loops: CDR1 WSHSY, CDR2 SAAADI. Trimming cost V 3 bases and J 8 bases, with 22 bases left between them. CDR3 length: 16 amino acids.

This clone was picked up a small number of times. J is TRBJ1-5 and V is TRBV6-2 or TRBV6-3, with D possibly TRBD1 on 5 matching bases. With 2 bases removed from V and 2 bases from J, the gap between germline ends came to 19 bases. CDR1 and CDR2 from the germline V gene are MNHEY and SVGEGT. This CDR3 is built from 18 residues. CDR3 sequence: CASSYGLGGGSGNQPQHF. The CDR3 coding sequence is TGTGCCAGCAGTTACGGACTTGGGGGGGGGTCGGGCAATCAGCCCCAGCATTTT.

This clone was counted a few times. The chain combines TRBV28 with TRBJ2-3, with D perhaps matching TRBD2 (6 bases). Germline-derived CDR1 and CDR2 are MDHEN and SYDVKM. The CDR3 consists of 14 residues. V was clipped by 3 bases and J by 4 bases, with 11 bases between them. Written as DNA, the CDR3 is TGTGCCAGCAGTTTGGGACTCCGTCCAGATACGCAGTATTTT. As protein: CASSLGLRPDTQYF.

V gene TRBV5-5 combines with J gene TRBJ2-7, with D tentatively TRBD2 (5 bases). This CDR3 region has 13 residues. CDR1 and CDR2 from the germline V gene are SGHKS and YYEKEE (reference sequence). The ends were cut back, 2 bases at V and 2 bases at J, with 8 bases in the middle. The chain's CDR3 is CASSFWGAYEQYF. The CDR3 coding sequence is TGTGCCAGCAGCTTTTGGGGAGCCTACGAGCAGTACTTC.

This sequence joins TRBV7-2 and TRBJ1-2; TRBD1 aligns across 7 bases. The V and J ends lost 1 base and 5 bases, in that order; junction bases with no gene match: 1. Per germline, CDR1 SGHTA and CDR2 FQGNSA. The CDR3 consists of 13 residues. The CDR3 nucleotides read TGTGCCAGCAGCTTAGAGACAGGGTATGGCTACACCTTC. Protein sequence: CASSLETGYGYTF.

This chain connects TRBV10-3 to TRBJ2-5; possible D gene TRBD2, 6 bases. This CDR3 has 14 amino acids. Germline CDR1 reads ENHRY; CDR2 reads SYGVKD. Trimming removed 4 bases from V and 4 bases from J, with 13 bases in between. The CDR3 nucleotides are TGTGCCATCAGTGTTTACCTGGGAGGAGAGACCCAGTACTTC. Its protein product is CAISVYLGGETQYF.

The chain has TRBV5-1 and TRBJ1-1; no firm D call. The germline V gene has CDR1 SGHRS and CDR2 YFSETQ. The V gene lost 2 bases and the J gene lost 5 bases, with 13 bases spanning the gap. This CDR3 has 14 residues. As DNA, the CDR3 is TGCGCCAGCAGCTTTATCATCGGAGGGACTGAAGCTTTCTTT. Amino acid sequence: CASSFIIGGTEAFF.

The J gene is TRBJ2-1, the V gene TRBV12-5; 15 nucleotides line up with TRBD2. V lost 7 bases and J lost 10; bases outside the gene matches: 8. The germline V gene encodes CDR1 LGHNT and CDR2 FRNRAP. CDR3 length: 15 residues. The chain's CDR3 is CASVLGLAGGGEQFF. CDR3 nucleotide sequence: TGTGCTAGTGTCCTGGGACTAGCGGGAGGAGGGGAGCAGTTCTTC.

The chain couples TRBV6-6 to TRBJ2-5; tentative D call: TRBD1 (5 bases). CDR3 size: 13 residues. Trimming took off 7 bases at V and 4 bases at J, with 13 bases between the two ends. The germline gives CDR1 MNHNY, CDR2 SVGAGI (reference sequence). As DNA, the CDR3 is TGTGCCAGCACCCACCCCCAGGGAGAGACCCAGTACTTC. Encoded protein: CASTHPQGETQYF.

The chain has TRBV29-1 and TRBJ2-3, with D possibly TRBD1 on 6 matching bases. There are 14 residues in the CDR3. Between the trimmed V and J ends, which lost 3 bases and 3 bases, there was a span of 13 bases. Germline CDR1 is SQVTM and CDR2 is ANQGSEA. DNA of the CDR3: TGCAGCGTTGACGCCCCACAGGGAACAGATACGCAGTATTTT. This sequence encodes CSVDAPQGTDTQYF.

The genes are TRBV7-2 and TRBJ2-3; D remains ambiguous. This CDR3 is built from 15 residues. Per the germline V gene, CDR1 is SGHTA and CDR2 is FQGNSA. The ends were cut back, 4 bases at V and 6 bases at J, with 17 bases in the middle. In nucleotides, the CDR3 is TGTGCCAGCAGCTCACGCGTCTCGAGGCTGGATACGCAGTATTTT. This codes for CASSSRVSRLDTQYF.

This clone appeared a single time. The gene calls are TRBV7-6 and TRBJ2-7; the match to TRBD1 covers 8 bases. Unmatched junction bases numbered 7, after V lost 5 bases and J lost 7 bases. Per the germline V gene, CDR1 is SGHVS and CDR2 is FNYEAQ. The CDR3 runs to 13 residues. The CDR3 DNA is TGTGCCAGCAGCCTATACAGACAGGGGGAGCAGTACTTC. Translating gives CASSLYRQGEQYF.

The V and J genes are TRBV28 and TRBJ2-3, with 10 bases matching TRBD2. The CDR3 totals 16 residues. Germline V gene lookup returns CDR1 MDHEN and CDR2 SYDVKM. The V and J ends lost 5 bases and 6 bases, in that order; junction bases with no gene match: 11. CDR3 sequence (DNA): TGTGCCAGCAGTAACCCGGGGGGACTAGCGTTGGATACGCAGTATTTT. It is translated as CASSNPGGLALDTQYF.

This chain uses TRBV10-1 with TRBJ2-1, with 11 bases aligning to TRBD2. Trimming at V came to 3 bases and at J to 7 bases, leaving 5 bases not matched to a gene. The CDR3 covers 15 residues. Germline loops: CDR1 WNHNN, CDR2 SYGVQD (reference sequence). CDR3 protein: CASSDTLAGGNEQFF. The DNA for the CDR3 is TGCGCCAGCAGTGATACCCTAGCGGGAGGTAATGAGCAGTTCTTC.

V usage is TRBV2 and J usage is TRBJ2-4; 11 nucleotides line up with TRBD1. Germline V lookup: CDR1 SNHLY, CDR2 FYNNEI. V gave up 5 bases and J gave up 1 base; unmatched junction bases: 4. The CDR3 is 16 amino acids. In DNA, the CDR3 is TGTGCCAGCAGTAGGACAGGGGGCTCGGCCAAAAACATTCAGTACTTC. As protein: CASSRTGGSAKNIQYF. Using reference TRBV2 and TRBJ2-4 for the parts outside the CDR3, the full variable domain is EPEVTQTPSHQVTQMGQEVILRCVPISNHLYFYWYRQILGQKVEFLVSFYNNEISEKSEIFDDQFSVERPDGSNFTLKIRSTKLEDSAMYFCASSRTGGSAKNIQYFGAGTRLSVL.

The chain couples TRBV11-3 to TRBJ1-6; the match to TRBD1 covers 8 bases. This CDR3 has 13 residues. Trimming took 5 bases from V and 9 from J; bases not matched to a gene: 3. Germline loops: CDR1 SGHNT, CDR2 YENEEA. The CDR3 loop is CASSRDRGSPLHF. The CDR3 DNA follows: TGTGCCAGCAGCCGAGACAGGGGTTCACCCCTCCACTTT.

This clone was seen only once. The chain carries TRBV5-6 and TRBJ1-2; TRBD1 matches 10 bases. Germline-derived CDR1 and CDR2 are SGHDT and YYEEEE. The J segment lost 8 bases and the V segment lost 4 bases, leaving 5 bases of the junction unmatched. This CDR3 is built from 13 residues. CDR3 residues: CASSRDRGHGYTF. The CDR3 nucleotides are TGTGCCAGCAGCCGGGACAGGGGACACGGCTACACCTTC.

The genes are TRBV23-1 and TRBJ2-4; weak D call: TRBD2 (6 bases). TRBV23-1 is an open reading frame, and its role is uncertain. This CDR3 region has 15 residues. Trimming removed 3 bases at V and 0 bases at J, with 9 bases between. The CDR3 spells CASSQEGRAKNIQYF. For the CDR3, the DNA is TGCGCCAGCAGTCAGGAGGGGCGAGCCAAAAACATTCAGTACTTC.

The rearrangement joins TRBV13 to TRBJ1-1; a weak D match, TRBD1 (5 bases). The germline V gene encodes CDR1 PRHDT and CDR2 FYEKMQ (reference sequence). The CDR3 has 16 residues. The V end lost 2 bases, the J end lost 0 bases, and 13 bases lay between the germline ends. The CDR3 sequence is CASSLRDSQVNTEAFF. In nucleotides, the CDR3 is TGTGCCAGCAGCTTACGGGACTCCCAGGTGAACACTGAAGCTTTCTTT.